One sample yielded the 26 T cell receptor beta chains listed below, sequenced in a study of cytomegalovirus exposure and HLA in healthy donors (dated by TCRdb to 2016 to 2017). The method behind the library was the immunoSEQ multiplex PCR assay. For the multiplex PCR, a mixture combining 60 forward primers for TCR Vbeta segments and 13 reverse primers for TCR Jbeta segments was used. TCRdb stores this immuneACCESS table with in-frame sequences only. Part of the clones is absent; in the studies checked, under half of the shortfall reflects unresolved V genes, and no reason is known for the rest. Here the sample has around 130,000 clones; roughly 80% occur a single time. The ten largest clonotypes hold roughly 1.2% of the sample. The sequencing sample was made of PBMCs. These receptors were obtained from a boy younger than 18 in good health and CMV-seronegative.

The genes are TRBV29-1 and TRBJ2-2; D might be TRBD1 (6 bases). CDR1 and CDR2 from the germline V gene are SQVTM and ANQGSEA. CDR3 length: 13 amino acids. With 6 bases removed from V and 4 bases from J, the gap between germline ends came to 12 bases. CDR3 nucleotide sequence: TGCAGCGTCAATGACAGGAGCACCGGGGAGCTGTTTTTT. Amino acids: CSVNDRSTGELFF.

The rearrangement joins TRBV5-1 to TRBJ2-3, with D possibly being TRBD2 (5 bases). Trimming took off 0 bases at V and 2 bases at J, with 7 bases between the two ends. Germline lookup yields CDR1 SGHRS and CDR2 YFSETQ. The CDR3 extends over 14 amino acids. The DNA for the CDR3 is TGCGCCAGCAGCTTGGATAGCGCCACAGATACGCAGTATTTT. Its protein product is CASSLDSATDTQYF.

V usage is TRBV19 and J usage is TRBJ1-5; TRBD1 aligns across 7 bases. V lost 4 bases, J lost 6 bases, and 9 bases stayed unmatched. The CDR3 is 15 amino acids. CDR1 is LNHDA, CDR2 SQIVND, per germline (reference sequence). DNA for the CDR3: TGTGCCAGTAGTAATACCGGGACAGTCACTCAGCCCCAGCATTTT. Protein: CASSNTGTVTQPQHF.

The rearrangement joins TRBV4-1 to TRBJ1-1, with D perhaps matching TRBD1 (6 bases). CDR1 is MGHRA and CDR2 is YSYEKL in the germline V gene. Deletions cut 6 bases from V and 1 base from J, with 15 bases between. CDR3 length: 15 amino acids. The CDR3 region is CASREMDRENTEAFF. As DNA, the CDR3 is TGCGCCAGCAGGGAGATGGACAGAGAGAACACTGAAGCTTTCTTT.

This chain's CDR3 is CASSAIPGTAQGNNQPQHF. The CDR3 nucleotides read TGTGCCAGCAGTGCAATCCCCGGGACAGCCCAGGGGAACAATCAGCCCCAGCATTTT. The chain has TRBV2 and TRBJ1-5, with TRBD1 matching over 7 bases. The CDR3 has 19 amino acids. From germline, CDR1 is SNHLY and CDR2 FYNNEI. Trimming took 4 bases from V and 3 from J; bases not matched to a gene: 18. The whole variable domain, filled in from reference TRBV2 and TRBJ1-5, reads EPEVTQTPSHQVTQMGQEVILRCVPISNHLYFYWYRQILGQKVEFLVSFYNNEISEKSEIFDDQFSVERPDGSNFTLKIRSTKLEDSAMYFCASSAIPGTAQGNNQPQHFGDGTRLSIL.

V gene TRBV25-1 combines with J gene TRBJ2-1; 10 bases line up with TRBD1. Looked up from germline, CDR1 is MGHDK and CDR2 is SYGVNS. Germline trimming cut 5 bases from V and 3 bases from J; bases unmatched to any gene: 4. CDR3 size: 15 residues. In DNA, the CDR3 is TGTGCCAGCAGTAAGGGGACAGGGGTCTACAATGAGCAGTTCTTC. Its translation is CASSKGTGVYNEQFF.

The CDR3 DNA reads TGTGCCAGTAGCAGACTAGCGGCACAAGAGACCCAGTACTTC. This codes for CASSRLAAQETQYF. The rearrangement joins TRBV19 to TRBJ2-5; 9 bases are shared with TRBD2. The junction had 4 bases not matched to a gene; V was cut back by 6 bases and J by 2 bases. The germline CDR1 and CDR2 sequences are LNHDA and SQIVND (reference sequence). The CDR3 is 14 amino acids.

This clone was seen a single time. The V and J genes are TRBV6-4 and TRBJ2-3; 14 bases agree with TRBD2. The CDR3 length is 17 residues. V gave up 3 bases and J gave up 5 bases; unmatched junction bases: 7. Germline CDR1 is MRHNA and CDR2 is SNTAGT. CDR3 amino acids: CASSDRLAGGPGDTQYF. The CDR3 bases are TGTGCCAGCAGTGATCGACTAGCGGGAGGGCCTGGAGATACGCAGTATTTT.

In the case of this clone: The junction departs from the called germline gene at one end, perhaps through a read error. The chain couples TRBV7-9 to TRBJ1-5, with TRBD1 as a possible D gene (6 bases). CDR1 SEHNR and CDR2 FQNEAQ come from the germline V gene (reference sequence). The CDR3 length is 14 residues. The DNA for the CDR3 is TGTTCCAGCAGTTCTGGGACAAGTAATCAGCCCCAGCATTTT. Amino acids: CSSSSGTSNQPQHF.

The V gene is TRBV7-2, the J gene TRBJ2-7, with D unclear. This CDR3 has 14 residues. Trimming left V 5 bases short and J 3 bases short, with 14 bases between. Germline-derived CDR1 and CDR2 are SGHTA and FQGNSA. The CDR3 bases are TGTGCCAGCAGCGAGCGACGAGCGTTCTACGAGCAGTACTTC. Amino acids: CASSERRAFYEQYF.

This CDR3 is CASRLAGDTGELFF. The DNA of the CDR3 is TGCGCCAGCAGACTAGCGGGAGACACCGGGGAGCTGTTTTTT. The V gene is TRBV5-1, the J gene TRBJ2-2, with TRBD2 identical over 11 bases. The germline CDR1 and CDR2 sequences are SGHRS and YFSETQ. V lost 5 bases, J lost 3 bases, and 0 bases stayed unmatched. The length of the CDR3 is 14 residues.

The chain couples TRBV19 to TRBJ2-2; 9 nucleotides agree with TRBD1. The germline CDR1 and CDR2 sequences are LNHDA and SQIVND (reference sequence). Germline trimming cut 3 bases from V and 4 bases from J; bases unmatched to any gene: 3. The CDR3 is 15 residues long. The chain's CDR3 is CASSIRQGVTGELFF. The CDR3 coding sequence is TGTGCCAGTAGTATTAGACAGGGGGTCACCGGGGAGCTGTTTTTT. The variable domain in full, completed from reference TRBV19 and TRBJ2-2, reads DGGITQSPKYLFRKEGQNVTLSCEQNLNHDAMYWYRQDPGQGLRLIYYSQIVNDFQKGDIAEGYSVSREKKESFPLTVTSAQKNPTAFYLCASSIRQGVTGELFFGEGSRLTVL.

The chain links TRBV6-5 to TRBJ1-2; D possibly corresponds to TRBD1 (6 bases). This CDR3 is built from 13 residues. Trimming removed 6 bases from V and 6 bases from J, with 14 bases in between. Germline loops: CDR1 MNHEY, CDR2 SVGAGI. The CDR3 protein is CASSRTGRDGYTF. The CDR3 bases are TGTGCCAGCAGCCGTACAGGGCGTGATGGCTACACCTTC.

This clone was seen a single time. The chain is built from TRBV19 and TRBJ1-2; TRBD1 matches at 9 bases. The CDR3 sequence is 15 residues long. The V gene's germline CDR1 is LNHDA and CDR2 SQIVND (reference sequence). V trimming: 0 bases; J trimming: 8 bases; junction bases outside the gene matches: 7. CDR3 DNA sequence: TGTGCCAGTAGTATAGAGGGTGGACAGGGGACCGGCTACACCTTC. This codes for CASSIEGGQGTGYTF.

This rearrangement joins TRBV27 to TRBJ2-3, with D possibly matching TRBD2 (5 bases). CDR1 MNHEY and CDR2 SMNVEV come from the germline V gene (reference sequence). Trimming cost V 3 bases and J 6 bases, with 10 bases left between them. The CDR3 runs to 13 residues. In DNA, the CDR3 is TGTGCCAGCAGTTTTGCTAGCTGGGATACGCAGTATTTT. Translation gives CASSFASWDTQYF.

V usage is TRBV9 and J usage is TRBJ2-1, with 10 bases lining up with TRBD2. CDR1 is SGDLS and CDR2 is YYNGEE in the germline V gene. V trimming: 6 bases; J trimming: 5 bases; junction bases outside the gene matches: 11. The CDR3 is made up of 16 amino acids. The CDR3 spells CASTPPLAGVHNEQFF. The CDR3 DNA follows: TGTGCCAGCACCCCGCCTCTAGCGGGAGTACACAATGAGCAGTTCTTC.

The chain joins TRBV7-2 to TRBJ1-5; D not resolved. The V and J ends lost 5 bases and 6 bases respectively, with 11 bases between them. CDR1 and CDR2 (germline): SGHTA, FQGNSA. The CDR3 has 13 residues. The CDR3, as DNA: TGTGCCAGCAGCGGATGGGCGGGTCAGCCCCAGCATTTT. The encoded protein is CASSGWAGQPQHF. Based on the CDR3 plus reference TRBV7-2 and TRBJ1-5, the full variable domain is GAGVSQSPSNKVTEKGKDVELRCDPISGHTALYWYRQSLGQGLEFLIYFQGNSAPDKSGLPSDRFSAERTGGSVSTLTIQRTQQEDSAVYLCASSGWAGQPQHFGDGTRLSIL.

The chain links TRBV29-1 to TRBJ2-3; 14 positions match TRBD2. Germline loops: CDR1 SQVTM, CDR2 ANQGSEA. There are 14 residues in the CDR3. Losses at the gene ends were 4 bases for V and 4 bases for J; bases not matched to a gene: 1. CDR3 sequence: CSVAGLAGADTQYF. CDR3 bases: TGCAGCGTTGCGGGACTAGCGGGAGCAGATACGCAGTATTTT.

This clone was seen only once. V gene TRBV5-1 combines with J gene TRBJ2-7, with 8 bases lining up with TRBD2. The CDR3 spans 16 residues. Trimming took 2 bases from V and 0 from J; bases not matched to a gene: 7. Germline lookup yields CDR1 SGHRS and CDR2 YFSETQ. CDR3 protein: CASSFLPSGSSYEQYF. As DNA, the CDR3 is TGCGCCAGCAGCTTCCTACCCAGCGGGAGCTCCTACGAGCAGTACTTC.

The gene calls are TRBV27 and TRBJ1-2, with a weak D call TRBD1 (6 bases). This CDR3 comprises 15 residues. The ends were cut back, 3 bases at V and 6 bases at J, with 17 bases in the middle. Germline V gene data show CDR1 as MNHEY and CDR2 as SMNVEV (reference sequence). As DNA, the CDR3 is TGTGCCAGCAGTTTGCTGGGGACATCGTCCCATGGCTACACCTTC. This translates into CASSLLGTSSHGYTF.

The rearrangement links TRBV6-1 to TRBJ2-1; D ambiguous. Germline lookup yields CDR1 MNHNS and CDR2 SASEGT. V shed 5 bases and J shed 10 bases, with 9 bases lying between them. The CDR3 runs 11 residues. The CDR3 nucleotides are TGTGCCAGCAGTAAGAACTGGGAGCAGTTCTTC. Protein sequence: CASSKNWEQFF.

The chain links TRBV30 to TRBJ2-7; TRBD1 might be the D (6 bases). The CDR3 loop spans 12 amino acids. Germline loops: CDR1 GTSNPN, CDR2 SVGIG (reference sequence). V was trimmed by 0 bases and J by 3 bases, leaving 6 bases between them. The CDR3 sequence is CAWSVQGYEQYF. Written as DNA, the CDR3 is TGTGCCTGGAGTGTACAGGGCTACGAGCAGTACTTC.

This clone was counted once. V and J are TRBV7-9 and TRBJ1-6; D unresolved. Germline CDR1 reads SEHNR; CDR2 reads FQNEAQ (reference sequence). V was shortened by 5 bases and J by 10 bases, with 27 bases between the two germline ends. The CDR3 is 18 residues long. The CDR3 DNA sequence: TGTGCCAGCAGCCCCGGACCCCTCCCGACGGCGGGTAGATCACCCCTCCACTTT. This sequence encodes CASSPGPLPTAGRSPLHF.

This clone has more than one count but fewer than ten. The J gene is TRBJ2-7, the V gene TRBV11-2; D is unresolved. Germline CDR1 is SGHAT and CDR2 is FQNNGV. This CDR3 region has 14 residues. The V end lost 2 bases, the J end lost 1 base, and 9 bases lay between the germline ends. CDR3 region: CASSLLRESYEQYF. The CDR3, as DNA: TGTGCCAGCAGCTTATTAAGAGAGTCCTACGAGCAGTACTTC.

This clone was observed once. The chain has TRBV6-1 and TRBJ1-4; the D gene is possibly TRBD1 (5 bases). The CDR3 length is 15 residues. Per germline, CDR1 MNHNS and CDR2 SASEGT. V shed 4 bases and J shed 3 bases, with 12 bases lying between them. The CDR3 DNA is TGTGCCAGCAGTGGGGAGGGCAGGGCTAATGAAAAACTGTTTTTT. Translated, it gives CASSGEGRANEKLFF.

The CDR3 nucleotides are TGTGCCAGCAGCTTAGCTACAGCGGGATACGAGCAGTACTTC. Protein: CASSLATAGYEQYF. This chain uses TRBV7-2 with TRBJ2-7, with TRBD2 matching 7 bases. Trimming removed 0 bases from V and 4 bases from J; junction bases left unmatched: 3. Germline V gene lookup returns CDR1 SGHTA and CDR2 FQGNSA. The CDR3 totals 14 residues.